The clone carrying this T cell receptor (beta chain) was seen ten or more times. The antigen is undetermined. The germline V gene encodes CDR1 SGHKS and CDR2 YYEKEE (reference sequence). The ends were cut back, 4 bases at V and 6 bases at J, with 9 bases in the middle. There are 12 residues in the CDR3. This sample was included in a study of spatial heterogeneity in lung cancer. Study findings and constraints: In tumors, expanded intratumoral alpha and beta TCR counts tracked mutation counts.

TCRdb re-called the 5' RACE reads with MiXCR, one entry per CDR3 protein. This table has some 100,000 distinct CDR3 sequences, 4.4% appearing once. Indicated time point: sample taken at primary tumor resection. V usage is TRBV5-5 and J usage is TRBJ2-3; no clear D. The starting material was lung tumor tissue, obtained at surgery. This clonotype was sampled from a male donor with early-stage non-small cell lung cancer. The CDR3 DNA reads as TGTGCCAGCAGCCGCCTTTCGGATACGCAGTATTTT. Its protein is CASSRLSDTQYF.